This T cell receptor (beta chain) is from a study of shared clonotypes between healthy human individuals. Overall study: Three plates each covered CD4 naive and memory; CD8 naive two, CD8 memory one.

Generated by immunoSEQ multiplex PCR, the TCRdb table keeps only in-frame clones and is missing some. The sample consists of 2 million or so clones, 85% to 95% of them appearing once. With V trimmed by 5 bases and J by 6 bases, 7 bases remained unmatched. The germline V gene encodes CDR1 LGHNA and CDR2 YNFKEQ. The CDR3 totals 16 residues. Study-level points and caveats: Relative to their counterparts shared across all four donors, non-shared clonotypes exhibited diminished generation probabilities.

A word on this clone: Its antigen remains unidentified.

Splitting of CD4+ cells produced CD45RA+ naive and CD45RA-negative memory subsets. This sequence was found in a man younger than 30 in good health. The chain carries TRBV4-2 and TRBJ2-2; 12 bases align to TRBD2. Material: naive CD4+ T cells sorted from blood. Subset: CD45RA+ positively selected. The CDR3 nucleotides read TGTGCCAGCAGCTCCTTGACTAGCGGGGGTTCCGGGGAGCTGTTTTTT. It is translated as CASSSLTSGGSGELFF.